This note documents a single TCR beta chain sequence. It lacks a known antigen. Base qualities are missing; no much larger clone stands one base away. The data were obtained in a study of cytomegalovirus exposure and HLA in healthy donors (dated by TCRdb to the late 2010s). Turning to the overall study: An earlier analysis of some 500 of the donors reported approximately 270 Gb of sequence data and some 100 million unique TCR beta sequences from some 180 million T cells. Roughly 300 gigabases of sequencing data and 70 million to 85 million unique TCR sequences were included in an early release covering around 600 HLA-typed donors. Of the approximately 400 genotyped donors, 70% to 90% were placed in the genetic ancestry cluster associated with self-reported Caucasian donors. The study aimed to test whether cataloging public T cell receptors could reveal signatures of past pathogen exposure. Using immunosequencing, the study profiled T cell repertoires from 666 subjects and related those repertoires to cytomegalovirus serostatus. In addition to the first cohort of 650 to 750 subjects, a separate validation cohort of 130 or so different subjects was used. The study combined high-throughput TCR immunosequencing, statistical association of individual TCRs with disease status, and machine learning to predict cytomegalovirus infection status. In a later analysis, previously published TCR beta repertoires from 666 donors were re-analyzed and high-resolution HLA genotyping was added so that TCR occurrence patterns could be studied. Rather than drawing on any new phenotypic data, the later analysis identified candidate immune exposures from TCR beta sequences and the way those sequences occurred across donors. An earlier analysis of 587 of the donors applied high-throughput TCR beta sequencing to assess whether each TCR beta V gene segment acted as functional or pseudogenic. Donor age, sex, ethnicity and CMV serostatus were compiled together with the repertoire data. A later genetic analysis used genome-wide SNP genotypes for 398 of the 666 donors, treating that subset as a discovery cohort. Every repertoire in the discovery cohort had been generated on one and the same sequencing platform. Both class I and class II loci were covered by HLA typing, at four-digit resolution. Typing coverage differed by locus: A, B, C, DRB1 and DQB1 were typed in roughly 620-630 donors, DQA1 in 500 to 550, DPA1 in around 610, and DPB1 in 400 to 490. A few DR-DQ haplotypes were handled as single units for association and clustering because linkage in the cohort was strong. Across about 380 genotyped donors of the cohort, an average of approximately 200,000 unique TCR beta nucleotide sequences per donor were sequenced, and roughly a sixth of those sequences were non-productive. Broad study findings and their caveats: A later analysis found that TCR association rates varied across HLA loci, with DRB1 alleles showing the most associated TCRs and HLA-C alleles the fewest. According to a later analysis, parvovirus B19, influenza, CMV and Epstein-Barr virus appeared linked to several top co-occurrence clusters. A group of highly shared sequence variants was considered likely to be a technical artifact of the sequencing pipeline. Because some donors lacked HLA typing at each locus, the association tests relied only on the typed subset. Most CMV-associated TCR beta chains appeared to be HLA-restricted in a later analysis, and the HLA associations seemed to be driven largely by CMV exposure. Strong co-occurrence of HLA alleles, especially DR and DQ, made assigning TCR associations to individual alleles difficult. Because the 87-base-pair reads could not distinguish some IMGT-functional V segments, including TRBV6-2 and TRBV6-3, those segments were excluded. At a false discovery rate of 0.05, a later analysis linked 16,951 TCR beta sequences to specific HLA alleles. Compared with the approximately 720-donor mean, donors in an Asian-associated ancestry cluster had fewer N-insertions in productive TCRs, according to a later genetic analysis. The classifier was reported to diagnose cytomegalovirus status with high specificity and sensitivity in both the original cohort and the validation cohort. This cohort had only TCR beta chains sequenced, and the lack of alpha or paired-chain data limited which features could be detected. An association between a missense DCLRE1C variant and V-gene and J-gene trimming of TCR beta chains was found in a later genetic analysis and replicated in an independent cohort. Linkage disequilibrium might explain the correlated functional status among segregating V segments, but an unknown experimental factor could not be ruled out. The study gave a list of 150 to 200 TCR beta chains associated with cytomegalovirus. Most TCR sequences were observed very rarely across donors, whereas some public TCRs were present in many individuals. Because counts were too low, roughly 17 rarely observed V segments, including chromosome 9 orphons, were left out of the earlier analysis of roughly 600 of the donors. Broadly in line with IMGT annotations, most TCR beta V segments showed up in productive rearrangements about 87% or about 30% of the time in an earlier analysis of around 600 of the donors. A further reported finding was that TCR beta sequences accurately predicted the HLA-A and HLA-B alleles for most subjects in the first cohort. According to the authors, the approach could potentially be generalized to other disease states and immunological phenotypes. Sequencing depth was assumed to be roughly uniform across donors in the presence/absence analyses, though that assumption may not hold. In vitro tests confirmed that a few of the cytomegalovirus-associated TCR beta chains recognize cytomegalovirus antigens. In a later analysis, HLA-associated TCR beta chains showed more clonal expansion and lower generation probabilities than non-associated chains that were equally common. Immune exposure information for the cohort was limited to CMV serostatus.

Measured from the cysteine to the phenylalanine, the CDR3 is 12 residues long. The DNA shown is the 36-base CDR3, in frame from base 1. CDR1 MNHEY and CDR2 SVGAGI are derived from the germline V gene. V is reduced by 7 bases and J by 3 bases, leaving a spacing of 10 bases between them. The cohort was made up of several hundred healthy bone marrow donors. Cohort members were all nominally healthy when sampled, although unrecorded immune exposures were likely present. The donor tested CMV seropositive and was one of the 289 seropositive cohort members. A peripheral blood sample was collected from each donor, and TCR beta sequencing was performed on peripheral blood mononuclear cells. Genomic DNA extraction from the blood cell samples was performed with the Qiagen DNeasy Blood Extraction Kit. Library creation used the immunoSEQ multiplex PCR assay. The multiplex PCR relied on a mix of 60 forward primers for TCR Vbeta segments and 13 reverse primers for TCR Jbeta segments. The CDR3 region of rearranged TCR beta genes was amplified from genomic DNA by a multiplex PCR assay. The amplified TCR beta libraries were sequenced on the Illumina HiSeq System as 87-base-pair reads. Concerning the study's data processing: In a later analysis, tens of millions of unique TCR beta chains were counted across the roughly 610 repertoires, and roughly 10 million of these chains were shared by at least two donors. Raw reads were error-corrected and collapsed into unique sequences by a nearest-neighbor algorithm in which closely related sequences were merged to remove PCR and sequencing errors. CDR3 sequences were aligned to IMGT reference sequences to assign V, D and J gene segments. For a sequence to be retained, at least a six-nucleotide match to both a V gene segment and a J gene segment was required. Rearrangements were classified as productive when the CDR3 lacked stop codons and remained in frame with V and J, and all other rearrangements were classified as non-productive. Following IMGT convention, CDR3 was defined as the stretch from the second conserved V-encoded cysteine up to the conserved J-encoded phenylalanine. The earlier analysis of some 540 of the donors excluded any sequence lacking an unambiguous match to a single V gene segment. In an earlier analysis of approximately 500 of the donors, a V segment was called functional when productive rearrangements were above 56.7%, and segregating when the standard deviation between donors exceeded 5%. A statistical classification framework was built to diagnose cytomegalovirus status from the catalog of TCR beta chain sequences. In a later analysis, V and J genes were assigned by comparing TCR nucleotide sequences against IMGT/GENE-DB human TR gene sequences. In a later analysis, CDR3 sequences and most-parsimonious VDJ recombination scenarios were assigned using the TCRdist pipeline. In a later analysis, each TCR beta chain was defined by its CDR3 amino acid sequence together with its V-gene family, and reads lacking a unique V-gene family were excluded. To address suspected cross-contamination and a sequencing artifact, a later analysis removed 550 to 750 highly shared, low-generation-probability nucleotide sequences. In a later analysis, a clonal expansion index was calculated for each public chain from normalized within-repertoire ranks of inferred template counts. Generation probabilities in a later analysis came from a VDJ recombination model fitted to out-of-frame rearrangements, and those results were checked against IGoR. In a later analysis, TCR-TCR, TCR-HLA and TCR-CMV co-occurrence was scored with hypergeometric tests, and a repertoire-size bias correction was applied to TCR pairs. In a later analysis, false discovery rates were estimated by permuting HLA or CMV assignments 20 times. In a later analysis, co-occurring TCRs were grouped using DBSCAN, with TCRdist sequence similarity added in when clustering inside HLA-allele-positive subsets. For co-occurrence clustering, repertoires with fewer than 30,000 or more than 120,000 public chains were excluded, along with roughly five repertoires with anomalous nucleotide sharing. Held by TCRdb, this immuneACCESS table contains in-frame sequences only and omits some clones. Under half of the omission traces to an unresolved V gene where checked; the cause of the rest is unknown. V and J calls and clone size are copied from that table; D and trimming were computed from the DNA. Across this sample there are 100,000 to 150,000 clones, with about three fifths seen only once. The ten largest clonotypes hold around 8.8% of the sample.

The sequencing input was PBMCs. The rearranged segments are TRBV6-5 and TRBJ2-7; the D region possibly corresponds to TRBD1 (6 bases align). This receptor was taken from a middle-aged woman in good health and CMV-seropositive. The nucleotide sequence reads TGTGCCAGCAATTCAGGGGACTACGAGCAGTACTTC. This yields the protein CASNSGDYEQYF.